This T cell receptor beta chain stems from a study of blood T cell repertoires in COVID-19. Overall study: In each case, the material was cDNA or gDNA derived from T cells, B-cell-depleted T cells, or PBMCs.

Sequenced by immunoSEQ multiplex PCR; TCRdb stores in-frame clones only, minus some. The table shows fewer than 200,000 clones, with 88% occurring only once. This CDR3 spans 16 amino acids. CDR1 is KGHSH, CDR2 LQKENI, per germline. V lost 4 bases and J 0 bases, leaving 12 bases between the germline ends. The sample comprised peripheral blood. The sequence came from a man over 45 who had recovered from COVID-19. V is TRBV18 and J is TRBJ1-4, with D uncertain. CDR3 sequence (DNA): TGTGCCAGCTCACTCAACCCAAGAGCAACTAATGAAAAACTGTTTTTT. Translation gives CASSLNPRATNEKLFF.